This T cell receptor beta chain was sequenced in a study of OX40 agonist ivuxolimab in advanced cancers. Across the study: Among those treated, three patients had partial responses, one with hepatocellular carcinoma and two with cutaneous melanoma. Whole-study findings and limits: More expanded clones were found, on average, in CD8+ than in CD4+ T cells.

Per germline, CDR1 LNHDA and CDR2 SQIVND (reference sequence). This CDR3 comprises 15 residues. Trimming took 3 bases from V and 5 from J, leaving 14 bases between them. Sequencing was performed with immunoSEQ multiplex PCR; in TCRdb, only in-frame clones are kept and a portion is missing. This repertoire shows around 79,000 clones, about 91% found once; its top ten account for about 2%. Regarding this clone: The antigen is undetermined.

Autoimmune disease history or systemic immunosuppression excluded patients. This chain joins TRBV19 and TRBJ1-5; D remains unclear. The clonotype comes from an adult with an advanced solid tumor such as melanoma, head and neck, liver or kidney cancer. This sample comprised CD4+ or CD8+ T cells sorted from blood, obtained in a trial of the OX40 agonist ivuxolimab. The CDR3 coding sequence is TGTGCCAGTAGTATGATTGGTCCGCTCGATCAGCCCCAGCATTTT. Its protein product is CASSMIGPLDQPQHF.